The present T cell receptor (beta chain) was sequenced within a study of cytomegalovirus exposure and HLA in healthy donors. Overall study: Unique TCR beta sequences numbering 117 million came from approximately 180 million T cells in an earlier analysis. The study's findings and limits: Reported findings show TCR beta sequences accurately forecast HLA-A and HLA-B alleles in most subjects. A later analysis appeared to link common viral pathogens to several of the most significant clusters.

This clone was detected a few times. The antigen remains unidentified. PCR employed 60 Vbeta and 13 Jbeta primers. Using immunoSEQ multiplex PCR, the repertoire was profiled, and TCRdb retains in-frame clones only, with some absent. The top ten clones hold roughly 0.7% of a sample with hundreds of thousands of clones, roughly 84% of them seen once. The CDR3 has 16 amino acids. V lost 4 bases and J lost 0, with 14 bases in between. The germline V gene has CDR1 SGHDT and CDR2 YYEEEE. This chain connects TRBV5-6 to TRBJ1-3; D may be TRBD1 (6 bases). What was sequenced was PBMCs. This sequence was found in a boy younger than 10 in good health and CMV-seronegative. CDR3 DNA: TGTGCCAGCAGCCCAAAGCCGGACAGCTCTGGAAACACCATATATTTT. Translated: CASSPKPDSSGNTIYF.